This TCR beta chain was sequenced for a study of blood T cell repertoires in COVID-19. CDR3 length: 16 residues. Trimming pared 2 bases from V and 4 bases from J, leaving 16 bases between. CDR1 SGHRS and CDR2 YFSETQ come from the germline V gene. Here immunoSEQ multiplex PCR was the method, and the copy in TCRdb shows in-frame clones only, minus some. Of 200,000 to 250,000 clones in the sample, around 83% are singletons; the top ten hold over 7.5%. This TCR came from a man of 80 years or more with acute or convalescent COVID-19. V and J are TRBV5-1 and TRBJ2-1, with D tentatively TRBD2 (6 bases). Specimen: peripheral blood. The CDR3: CASSLVAAGPYNEQFF. CDR3 DNA sequence: TGCGCCAGCAGCTTAGTAGCGGCAGGGCCTTACAATGAGCAGTTCTTC. The full variable domain, with the rest looked up from reference TRBV5-1 and TRBJ2-1, is KAGVTQTPRYLIKTRGQQVTLSCSPISGHRSVSWYQQTPGQGLQFLFEYFSETQRNKGNFPGRFSGRQFSNSRSEMNVSTLELGDSALYLCASSLVAAGPYNEQFFGPGTRLTVL.